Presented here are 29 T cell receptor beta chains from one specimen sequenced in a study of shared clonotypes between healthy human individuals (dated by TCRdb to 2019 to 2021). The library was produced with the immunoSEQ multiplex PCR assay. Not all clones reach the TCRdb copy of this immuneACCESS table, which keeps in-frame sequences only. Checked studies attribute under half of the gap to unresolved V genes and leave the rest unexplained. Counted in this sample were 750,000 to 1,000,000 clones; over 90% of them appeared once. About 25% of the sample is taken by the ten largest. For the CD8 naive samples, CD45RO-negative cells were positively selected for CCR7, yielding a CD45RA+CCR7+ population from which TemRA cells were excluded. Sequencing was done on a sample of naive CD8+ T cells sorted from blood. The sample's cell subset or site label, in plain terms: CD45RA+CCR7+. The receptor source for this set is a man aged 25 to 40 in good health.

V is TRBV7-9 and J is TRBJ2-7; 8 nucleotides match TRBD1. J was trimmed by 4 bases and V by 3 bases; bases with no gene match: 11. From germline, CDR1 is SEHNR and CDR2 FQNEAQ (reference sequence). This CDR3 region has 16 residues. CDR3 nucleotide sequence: TGTGCCAGCAGCTTCAGCACTGGACAGGGAATATACGAGCAGTACTTC. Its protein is CASSFSTGQGIYEQYF.

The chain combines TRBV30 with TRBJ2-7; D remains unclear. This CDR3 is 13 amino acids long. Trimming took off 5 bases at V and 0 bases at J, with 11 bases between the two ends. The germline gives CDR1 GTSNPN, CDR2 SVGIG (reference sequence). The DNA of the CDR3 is TGTGCCTGGTCGGACGGTATCTCCTACGAGCAGTACTTC. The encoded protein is CAWSDGISYEQYF.

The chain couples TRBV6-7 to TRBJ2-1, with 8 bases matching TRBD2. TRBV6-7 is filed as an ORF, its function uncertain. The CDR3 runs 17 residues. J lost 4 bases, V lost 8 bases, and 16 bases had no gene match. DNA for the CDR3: TGTGCCAGCCGTAAATACGGACTAGCTCACCCTTACAATGAGCAGTTCTTC. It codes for CASRKYGLAHPYNEQFF.

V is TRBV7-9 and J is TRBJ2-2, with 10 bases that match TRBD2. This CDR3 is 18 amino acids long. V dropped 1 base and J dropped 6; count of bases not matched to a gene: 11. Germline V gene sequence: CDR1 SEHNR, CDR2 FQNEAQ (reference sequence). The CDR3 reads CASSLVSSGSVVAGELFF. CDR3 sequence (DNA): TGTGCCAGCAGCTTAGTGTCTAGCGGGAGCGTTGTCGCCGGGGAGCTGTTTTTT.

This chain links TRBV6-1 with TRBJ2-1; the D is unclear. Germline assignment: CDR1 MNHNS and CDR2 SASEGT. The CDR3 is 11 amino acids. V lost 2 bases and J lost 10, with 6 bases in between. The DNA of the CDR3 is TGTGCCAGCAGTGAATACGTCGAGCAGTTCTTC. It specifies CASSEYVEQFF.

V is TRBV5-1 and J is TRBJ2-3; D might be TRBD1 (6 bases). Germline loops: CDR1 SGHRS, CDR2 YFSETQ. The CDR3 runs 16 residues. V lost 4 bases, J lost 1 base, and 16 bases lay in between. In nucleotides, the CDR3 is TGCGCCAGCAGCCCTATCGGAGCAGGGGGCACAGATACGCAGTATTTT. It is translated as CASSPIGAGGTDTQYF. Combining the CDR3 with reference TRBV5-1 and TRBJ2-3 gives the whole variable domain KAGVTQTPRYLIKTRGQQVTLSCSPISGHRSVSWYQQTPGQGLQFLFEYFSETQRNKGNFPGRFSGRQFSNSRSEMNVSTLELGDSALYLCASSPIGAGGTDTQYFGPGTRLTVL.

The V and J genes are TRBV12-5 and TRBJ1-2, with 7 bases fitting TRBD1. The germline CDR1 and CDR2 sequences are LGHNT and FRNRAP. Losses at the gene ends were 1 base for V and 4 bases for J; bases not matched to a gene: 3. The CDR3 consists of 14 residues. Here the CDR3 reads CASGLGDRVYGYTF. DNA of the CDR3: TGTGCTAGTGGTTTGGGAGACAGGGTCTATGGCTACACCTTC. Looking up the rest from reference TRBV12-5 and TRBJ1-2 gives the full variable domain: DARVTQTPRHKVTEMGQEVTMRCQPILGHNTVFWYRQTMMQGLELLAYFRNRAPLDDSGMPKDRFSAEMPDATLATLKIQPSEPRDSAVYFCASGLGDRVYGYTFGSGTRLTVV.

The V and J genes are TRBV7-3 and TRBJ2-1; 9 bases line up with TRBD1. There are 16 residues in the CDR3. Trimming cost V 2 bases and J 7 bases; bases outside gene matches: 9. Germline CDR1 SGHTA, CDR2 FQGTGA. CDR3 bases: TGTGCCAGCAGCTTAGGGGGTTCCGGGACAGGGAATGAGCAGTTCTTC. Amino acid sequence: CASSLGGSGTGNEQFF.

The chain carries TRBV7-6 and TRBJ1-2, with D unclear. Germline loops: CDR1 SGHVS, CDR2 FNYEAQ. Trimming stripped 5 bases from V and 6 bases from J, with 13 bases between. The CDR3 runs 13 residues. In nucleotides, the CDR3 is TGTGCCAGCAGCCCGCTCTGGGAGGATGGCTACACCTTC. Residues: CASSPLWEDGYTF.

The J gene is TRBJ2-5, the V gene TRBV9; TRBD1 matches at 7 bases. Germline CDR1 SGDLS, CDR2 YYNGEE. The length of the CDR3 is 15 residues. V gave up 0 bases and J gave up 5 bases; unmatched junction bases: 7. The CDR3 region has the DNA TGTGCCAGCAGCGTAGCGACAGGGCCGGGGGAGACCCAGTACTTC. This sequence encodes CASSVATGPGETQYF.

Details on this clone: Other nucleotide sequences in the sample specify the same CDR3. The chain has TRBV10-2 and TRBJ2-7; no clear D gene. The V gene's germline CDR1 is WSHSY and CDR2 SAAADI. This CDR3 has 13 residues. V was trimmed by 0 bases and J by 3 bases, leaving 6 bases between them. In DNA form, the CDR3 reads TGCGCCAGCAGTGAGTCTGGCGGCTACGAGCAGTACTTC. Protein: CASSESGGYEQYF.

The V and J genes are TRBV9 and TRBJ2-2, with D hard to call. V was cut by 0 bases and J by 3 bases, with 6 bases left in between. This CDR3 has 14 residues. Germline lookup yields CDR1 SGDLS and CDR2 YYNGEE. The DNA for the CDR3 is TGTGCCAGCAGCGTAGCGCGGTACACCGGGGAGCTGTTTTTT. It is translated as CASSVARYTGELFF.

The CDR3 region has the DNA TGCAGCGTTGAAGGGAGCAGGCAAGTTCAAGAGACCCAGTACTTC. It specifies CSVEGSRQVQETQYF. This sequence joins TRBV29-1 and TRBJ2-5; D not resolved. The CDR3 covers 15 residues. V was cut by 1 base and J by 2 bases, with 14 bases left in between. Germline values: CDR1 SQVTM, CDR2 ANQGSEA.

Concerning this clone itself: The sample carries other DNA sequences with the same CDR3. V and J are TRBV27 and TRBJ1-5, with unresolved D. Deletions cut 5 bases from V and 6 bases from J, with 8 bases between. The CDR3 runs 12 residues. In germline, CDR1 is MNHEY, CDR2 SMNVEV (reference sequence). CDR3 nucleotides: TGTGCCAGCAGTCCGCCCGGTCAGCCCCAGCATTTT. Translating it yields CASSPPGQPQHF.

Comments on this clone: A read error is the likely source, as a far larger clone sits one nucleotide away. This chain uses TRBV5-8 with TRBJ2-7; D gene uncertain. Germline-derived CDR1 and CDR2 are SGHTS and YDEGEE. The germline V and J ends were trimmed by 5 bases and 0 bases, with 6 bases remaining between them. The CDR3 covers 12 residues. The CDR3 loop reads CASSYNSYEQYF. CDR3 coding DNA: TGTGCCAGCAGTTATAACTCCTACGAGCAGTACTTC.

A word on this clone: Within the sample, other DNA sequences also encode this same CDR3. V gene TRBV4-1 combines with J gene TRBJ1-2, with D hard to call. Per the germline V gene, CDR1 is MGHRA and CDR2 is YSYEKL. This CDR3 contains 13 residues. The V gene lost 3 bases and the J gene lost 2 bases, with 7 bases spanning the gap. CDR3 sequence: CASSQTGNYGYTF. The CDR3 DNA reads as TGCGCCAGCAGCCAGACGGGCAACTATGGCTACACCTTC.

CDR3 protein: CASSLNRGYGYTF. As DNA, the CDR3 is TGTGCCAGCAGCTTGAACAGGGGCTATGGCTACACCTTC. The V gene is TRBV5-4, the J gene TRBJ1-2, with TRBD1 matching over 7 bases. This CDR3 is built from 13 residues. V was clipped by 1 base and J by 4 bases; unmatched bases: 1. Germline CDR1 SGHNT, CDR2 YYREEE (reference sequence).

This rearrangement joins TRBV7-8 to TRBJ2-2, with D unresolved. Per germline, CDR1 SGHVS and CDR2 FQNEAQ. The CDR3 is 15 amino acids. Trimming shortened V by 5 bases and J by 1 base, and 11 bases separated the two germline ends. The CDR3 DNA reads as TGTGCCAGCAGCATACTCGTAGGGAACACCGGGGAGCTGTTTTTT. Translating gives CASSILVGNTGELFF.

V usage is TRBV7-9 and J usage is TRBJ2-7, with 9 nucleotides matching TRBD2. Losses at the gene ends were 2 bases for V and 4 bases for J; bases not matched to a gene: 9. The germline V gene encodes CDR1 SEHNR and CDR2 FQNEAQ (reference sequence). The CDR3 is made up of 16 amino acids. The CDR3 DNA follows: TGTGCCAGCAGCTTACAACAGCGGGAGGTAGTATACGAGCAGTACTTC. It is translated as CASSLQQREVVYEQYF.

The CDR3 protein is CSVAFAAGGPDTQYF. CDR3 coding DNA: TGCAGCGTTGCGTTTGCAGCGGGAGGTCCAGATACGCAGTATTTT. The chain links TRBV29-1 to TRBJ2-3, with 9 positions matching TRBD2. This CDR3 spans 15 amino acids. The V gene end was trimmed by 4 bases and the J gene end by 4 bases; junction bases not matched to a gene: 9. Germline V gene lookup returns CDR1 SQVTM and CDR2 ANQGSEA.

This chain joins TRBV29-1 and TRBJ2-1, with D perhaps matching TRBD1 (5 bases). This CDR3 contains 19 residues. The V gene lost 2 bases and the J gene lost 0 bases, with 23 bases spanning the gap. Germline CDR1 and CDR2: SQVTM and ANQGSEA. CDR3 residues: CSVEPPLSLGPSSYNEQFF. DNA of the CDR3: TGCAGCGTTGAACCCCCCTTATCCCTGGGGCCGAGCTCCTACAATGAGCAGTTCTTC.

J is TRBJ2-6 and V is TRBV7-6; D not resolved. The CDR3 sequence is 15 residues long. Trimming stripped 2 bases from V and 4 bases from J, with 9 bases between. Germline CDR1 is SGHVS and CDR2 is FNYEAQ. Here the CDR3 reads CASSLLEYGANVLTF. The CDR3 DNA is TGTGCCAGCAGCTTACTGGAATACGGGGCCAACGTCCTGACTTTC.

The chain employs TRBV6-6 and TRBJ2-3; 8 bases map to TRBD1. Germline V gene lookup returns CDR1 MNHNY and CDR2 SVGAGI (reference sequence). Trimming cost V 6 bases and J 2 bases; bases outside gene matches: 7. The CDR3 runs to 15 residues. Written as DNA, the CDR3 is TGTGCCAGCAGGTATACCAGGGGGCACACAGATACGCAGTATTTT. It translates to CASRYTRGHTDTQYF.

The CDR3 reads CASSIGPGDTTYEQYF. DNA of the CDR3: TGTGCCAGTAGTATAGGACCCGGGGACACCACCTACGAGCAGTACTTC. The chain links TRBV19 to TRBJ2-7, with D possibly TRBD1 on 6 matching bases. CDR3 size: 16 residues. Trimming pared 1 base from V and 2 bases from J, leaving 15 bases between. Germline V lookup: CDR1 LNHDA, CDR2 SQIVND (reference sequence).

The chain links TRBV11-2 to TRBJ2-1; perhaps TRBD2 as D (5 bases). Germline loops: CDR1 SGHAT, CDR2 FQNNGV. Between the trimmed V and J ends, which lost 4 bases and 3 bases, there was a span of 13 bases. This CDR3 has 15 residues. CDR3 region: CASSYLAGNYNEQFF. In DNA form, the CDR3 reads TGTGCCAGCAGCTACCTAGCTGGGAACTACAATGAGCAGTTCTTC.

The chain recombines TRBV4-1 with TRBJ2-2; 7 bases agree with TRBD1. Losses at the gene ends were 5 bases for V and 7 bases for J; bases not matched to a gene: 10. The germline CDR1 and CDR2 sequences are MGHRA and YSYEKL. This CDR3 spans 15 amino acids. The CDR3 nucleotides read TGCGCCAGCAGCAAAGGGACAGTAATTGTCGGGGAGCTGTTTTTT. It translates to CASSKGTVIVGELFF.

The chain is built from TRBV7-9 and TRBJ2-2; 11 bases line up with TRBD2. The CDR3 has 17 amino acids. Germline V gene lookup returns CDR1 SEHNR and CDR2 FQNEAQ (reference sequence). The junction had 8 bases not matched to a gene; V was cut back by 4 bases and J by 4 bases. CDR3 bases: TGTGCCAGCAGCTACTCTCTAGCGGGAGGCATCACCGGGGAGCTGTTTTTT. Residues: CASSYSLAGGITGELFF.

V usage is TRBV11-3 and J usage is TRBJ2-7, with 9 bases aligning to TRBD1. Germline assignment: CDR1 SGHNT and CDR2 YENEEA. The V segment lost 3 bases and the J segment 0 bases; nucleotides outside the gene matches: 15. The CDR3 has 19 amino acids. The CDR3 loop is CASSFSLQADRGVSYEQYF. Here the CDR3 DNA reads TGTGCCAGCAGCTTCAGTCTCCAGGCGGACAGGGGAGTCTCCTACGAGCAGTACTTC.

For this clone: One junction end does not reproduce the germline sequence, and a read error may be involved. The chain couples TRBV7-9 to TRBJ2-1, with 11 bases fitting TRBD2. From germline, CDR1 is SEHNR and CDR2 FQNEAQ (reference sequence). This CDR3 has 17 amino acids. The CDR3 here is CVSSLEIAGGPTNEQFF. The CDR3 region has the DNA TGTGTCAGCAGCTTGGAAATAGCGGGAGGGCCTACCAATGAGCAGTTCTTC. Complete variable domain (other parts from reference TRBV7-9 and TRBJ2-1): DTGVSQNPRHKITKRGQNVTFRCDPISEHNRLYWYRQTLGQGPEFLTYFQNEAQLEKSRLLSDRFSAERPKGSFSTLEIQRTEQGDSAMYLCVSSLEIAGGPTNEQFFGPGTRLTVL.